This is a list of T cell receptor beta chains from one sample in a study of T cell responses to AZD1222 COVID-19 vaccine. Sequencing used immunoSEQ multiplex PCR; TCRdb keeps in-frame clones, though not all of them. The top ten hold under 5.5% of the sample, which has over 85,000 clones, approximately 89% seen once. This specimen consisted of peripheral blood, obtained 28 days after the second AZD1222 dose. These receptors all come from an adult who received the AZD1222 COVID-19 vaccine. CDR3s include the opening cysteine and the closing phenylalanine or tryptophan. A D gene is named only where the DNA matches it firmly. Some rows have no size entry. The others give once, few or many, or a class for an expanded clone.

D: -
V: TRBV28
size: -
length: 16
J: TRBJ2-2
CDR3: CASSLWEEGSTGELFF
DNA: TGTGCCAGCAGTTTGTGGGAGGAGGGGTCCACCGGGGAGCTGTTTTTT

D: TRBD1
V: TRBV19
size: -
length: 18
J: TRBJ1-4
CDR3: CASSTQQGILRTNEKLFF
DNA: TGTGCCAGTAGTACACAACAGGGGATCCTACGAACTAATGAAAAACTGTTTTTT

D: -
V: TRBV12-3/TRBV12-4
size: -
length: 13
J: TRBJ1-1
CDR3: CASSKMGDSEAFF
DNA: TGTGCCAGCTCTAAAATGGGGGATTCTGAAGCTTTCTTT

D: -
V: TRBV3-1/TRBV3-2
size: once
length: 17
J: TRBJ1-6
CDR3: CASSQVPDGALNSPLHF
DNA: TGTGCCAGCAGCCAAGTCCCGGACGGAGCCCTAAATTCACCCCTCCACTTT

D: -
V: TRBV5-6
size: -
length: 13
J: TRBJ1-2
CDR3: CASSRGRDYGYTF
DNA: TGTGCCAGCAGCAGAGGCAGAGACTATGGCTACACCTTC

D: TRBD1
V: TRBV11-3
size: -
length: 17
J: TRBJ1-1
CDR3: CASSARQGGLKNTEAFF
DNA: TGTGCCAGCAGCGCTCGACAGGGCGGCCTGAAGAACACTGAAGCTTTCTTT

D: TRBD2
V: TRBV29-1
size: few
length: 13
J: TRBJ2-1
CDR3: CSTGGRDYNEQFF
DNA: TGCAGCACCGGGGGGAGAGACTACAATGAGCAGTTCTTC

D: -
V: TRBV5-1
size: -
length: 13
J: TRBJ2-5
CDR3: CASSPQGVETQYF
DNA: TGCGCCAGCAGCCCCCAGGGTGTCGAGACCCAGTACTTC

D: TRBD1
V: TRBV7-2
size: -
length: 17
J: TRBJ2-2
CDR3: CASSLTRDSRLTGELFF
DNA: TGTGCCAGCAGCTTAACCCGGGACAGCCGGCTCACCGGGGAGCTGTTTTTT

D: -
V: TRBV7-8
size: -
length: 18
J: TRBJ1-5
CDR3: CASSREPLTPVRNQPQHF
DNA: TGTGCCAGCAGCCGAGAACCCTTGACACCGGTGAGAAATCAGCCCCAGCATTTT

D: TRBD1
V: TRBV27
size: once
length: 17
J: TRBJ1-1
CDR3: CASSLWVLQGPNTEAFF
DNA: TGTGCCAGCAGCTTGTGGGTATTACAGGGGCCGAACACTGAAGCTTTCTTT

D: TRBD1
V: TRBV15
size: -
length: 15
J: TRBJ2-2
CDR3: CATAARGTGTGELFF
DNA: TGTGCCACCGCGGCTCGTGGGACAGGAACCGGGGAGCTGTTTTTT

D: -
V: TRBV6-5
size: -
length: 13
J: TRBJ1-1
CDR3: CASFPGLNTEAFF
DNA: TGTGCCAGCTTCCCAGGGCTGAACACTGAAGCTTTCTTT

D: TRBD1
V: TRBV24-1
size: -
length: 15
J: TRBJ2-2
CDR3: CAIQTGTGNTGELFF
DNA: TGTGCCATACAAACCGGGACAGGGAACACCGGGGAGCTGTTTTTT

D: -
V: TRBV27
size: -
length: 13
J: TRBJ2-2
CDR3: CASRSQGPGELFF
DNA: TGTGCCAGCCGATCACAGGGTCCCGGGGAGCTGTTTTTT

D: -
V: TRBV18
size: -
length: 15
J: TRBJ1-4
CDR3: CASSPTGAGNEKLFF
DNA: TGTGCCAGCTCACCAACCGGAGCTGGTAATGAAAAACTGTTTTTT

D: TRBD1
V: TRBV7-9
size: -
length: 15
J: TRBJ1-5
CDR3: CASSPTGLSNQPQHF
DNA: TGTGCCAGCAGCCCGACAGGGCTAAGCAATCAGCCCCAGCATTTT

D: -
V: TRBV27
size: -
length: 16
J: TRBJ2-2
CDR3: CASSFTGGNWVGELFF
DNA: TGTGCCAGCAGTTTTACCGGGGGTAATTGGGTCGGGGAGCTGTTTTTT

D: -
V: TRBV19
size: -
length: 11
J: TRBJ2-2
CDR3: CASTRRGELFF
DNA: TGTGCCAGCACACGGAGAGGGGAGCTGTTTTTT

D: -
V: TRBV5-1
size: -
length: 12
J: TRBJ2-3
CDR3: CASSRDSDTQYF
DNA: TGCGCCAGCAGCCGGGATTCAGATACGCAGTATTTT

D: -
V: TRBV29-1
size: -
length: 14
J: TRBJ2-3
CDR3: CSAPGRGRGDTQYF
DNA: TGCAGCGCACCCGGTCGAGGGCGGGGAGATACGCAGTATTTT

D: TRBD2
V: TRBV9
size: -
length: 19
J: TRBJ2-3
CDR3: CASSVRGGWSGGTTDTQYF
DNA: TGTGCCAGCAGCGTAAGAGGCGGGTGGAGCGGGGGGACCACAGATACGCAGTATTTT

D: -
V: TRBV15
size: -
length: 17
J: TRBJ2-5
CDR3: CATSRDRTAAVQETQYF
DNA: TGTGCCACCAGCAGAGACCGGACAGCCGCCGTCCAAGAGACCCAGTACTTC

D: TRBD2
V: TRBV6-2/TRBV6-3
size: once
length: 17
J: TRBJ2-3
CDR3: CASSYWASGGARDTQYF
DNA: TGTGCCAGCAGTTACTGGGCTAGCGGGGGGGCCAGAGATACGCAGTATTTT

D: TRBD1
V: TRBV5-6
size: -
length: 15
J: TRBJ1-5
CDR3: CASSRYRGANQPQHF
DNA: TGTGCCAGCAGCCGTTACAGGGGCGCCAATCAGCCCCAGCATTTT

D: TRBD1
V: TRBV10-3
size: -
length: 15
J: TRBJ1-1
CDR3: CAIRDPTGDDTEAFF
DNA: TGTGCCATAAGGGACCCGACAGGGGATGACACTGAAGCTTTCTTT

D: -
V: TRBV15
size: -
length: 14
J: TRBJ1-6
CDR3: CATSRAGSNSPLHF
DNA: TGTGCCACCAGCAGAGCAGGAAGCAATTCACCCCTCCACTTT

D: -
V: TRBV5-4
size: -
length: 13
J: TRBJ2-1
CDR3: CASSPDQHNEQFF
DNA: TGTGCCAGCAGCCCGGACCAGCACAATGAGCAGTTCTTC

D: -
V: TRBV19
size: once
length: 16
J: TRBJ2-2
CDR3: CASSIETVFGTGELFF
DNA: TGTGCCAGTAGTATAGAAACCGTCTTCGGGACCGGGGAGCTGTTTTTT

D: TRBD1
V: TRBV28
size: -
length: 14
J: TRBJ2-2
CDR3: CASSSGQGTGELFF
DNA: TGTGCCAGCAGTTCGGGACAGGGCACCGGGGAGCTGTTTTTT

D: -
V: TRBV21-1
size: -
length: 17
J: TRBJ2-5
CDR3: CASSKGTGGLVQETQYF
DNA: TGTGCCAGCAGCAAAGGGACAGGGGGCCTCGTCCAAGAGACCCAGTACTTC

D: TRBD2
V: TRBV7-6
size: -
length: 16
J: TRBJ2-5
CDR3: CASSLSRGVRAETQYF
DNA: TGTGCCAGCAGCTTAAGTCGGGGGGTGCGGGCAGAGACCCAGTACTTC

D: -
V: TRBV29-1
size: -
length: 13
J: TRBJ1-5
CDR3: CSARGRRGQPQHF
DNA: TGCAGCGCCAGGGGACGCCGGGGACAGCCCCAGCATTTT

D: TRBD2
V: TRBV5-1
size: -
length: 16
J: TRBJ2-5
CDR3: CASSLHSGGNQETQYF
DNA: TGCGCCAGCAGCCTACATAGCGGGGGGAACCAAGAGACCCAGTACTTC

D: TRBD1
V: TRBV19
size: -
length: 16
J: TRBJ2-7
CDR3: CASSPPRQGVYHEQYF
DNA: TGTGCCAGTAGTCCCCCTCGACAGGGCGTCTATCACGAGCAGTACTTC

D: -
V: TRBV2
size: -
length: 13
J: TRBJ1-6
CDR3: CASRQNYNSPLHF
DNA: TGTGCCAGCAGACAGAACTATAATTCACCCCTCCACTTT

D: -
V: TRBV6-5
size: -
length: 13
J: TRBJ1-1
CDR3: CASSYFRGTEAFF
DNA: TGTGCCAGCAGTTACTTCCGGGGCACTGAAGCTTTCTTT

D: -
V: TRBV20-1
size: -
length: 11
J: TRBJ1-2
CDR3: CSARSVFGYTF
DNA: TGCAGTGCTAGATCGGTTTTCGGCTACACCTTC

D: -
V: TRBV19
size: -
length: 15
J: TRBJ2-5
CDR3: CASSISGLKQETQYF
DNA: TGTGCCAGTAGTATCTCCGGACTAAAACAAGAGACCCAGTACTTC

D: TRBD2
V: TRBV7-8
size: -
length: 17
J: TRBJ2-6
CDR3: CASSHGRGRSGANVLTF
DNA: TGTGCCAGCAGCCACGGGAGGGGGAGGTCTGGGGCCAACGTCCTGACTTTC

D: TRBD1
V: TRBV9
size: -
length: 14
J: TRBJ2-2
CDR3: CASSRTGTTGELFF
DNA: TGTGCCAGCTCCCGGACAGGGACCACCGGGGAGCTGTTTTTT